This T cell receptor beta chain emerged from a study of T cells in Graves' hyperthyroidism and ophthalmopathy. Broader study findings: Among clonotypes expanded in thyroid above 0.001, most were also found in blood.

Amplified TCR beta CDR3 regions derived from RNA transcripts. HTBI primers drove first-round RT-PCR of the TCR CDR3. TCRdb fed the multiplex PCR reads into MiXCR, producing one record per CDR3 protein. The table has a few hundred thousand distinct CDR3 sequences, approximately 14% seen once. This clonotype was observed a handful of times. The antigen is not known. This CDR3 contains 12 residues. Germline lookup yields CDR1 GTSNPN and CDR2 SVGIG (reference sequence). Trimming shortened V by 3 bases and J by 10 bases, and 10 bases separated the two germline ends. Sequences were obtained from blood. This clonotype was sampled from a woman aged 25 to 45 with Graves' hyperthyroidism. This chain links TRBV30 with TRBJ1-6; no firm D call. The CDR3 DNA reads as TGTGCCTGGAGGCCCACGGGCTCACCCCTCCACTTT. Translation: CAWRPTGSPLHF.